The source of this TCR beta chain is a study of T-cell memory formation after mild COVID-19. Study-wide results and caveats: CD8+ contracting clones occupied EMRA, while CD4+ ones occupied mainly CM and EM. Second-wave clones peaking on day 37 lacked confirmed SARS-CoV-2 specificity. The study detected some responding clones in pre-infection memory, suggesting cross-reactive memory joined.

A word on this clonotype: Its antigen is not identified.

Trimming took off 5 bases at V and 3 bases at J, with 13 bases between the two ends. CDR3 length: 15 amino acids. CDR1 is KGHDR, CDR2 SFDVKD, per germline. Researchers used 5'RACE with constant-segment primers to make TCR alpha and TCR beta cDNA libraries that carry sample barcodes and UMIs. MiXCR, run by TCRdb on the 5' RACE reads, gives a single entry per CDR3 protein. The sample lists 110,000 to 150,000 distinct CDR3 sequences, roughly a quarter occurring once. The V gene is TRBV24-1, the J gene TRBJ2-1, with D perhaps matching TRBD1 (5 bases). The source is an adult woman who had mild COVID-19 (a few samples of this study predate the infection). Cell type and time point are not known. Sequencing used PBMCs or a T cell subset sorted from them (not recorded which). CDR3 amino acids: CATSGGDRNYNEQFF. The CDR3, as DNA: TGTGCCACCAGTGGAGGAGACAGAAACTACAATGAGCAGTTCTTC.